This T cell receptor (beta chain) derives from a study of T cell changes during pregnancy in multiple sclerosis (dated by TCRdb to between 2018 and 2021). Looking at the study overall: The study examined how the T cell repertoire changed over the course of pregnancy in women with multiple sclerosis.

V and J are trimmed by 1 base and 2 bases, and the gene matches miss 4 bases of the junction. Taken from cysteine to phenylalanine, the CDR3 has 15 residues. The retained sequence is limited to the CDR3, 45 bases, with the frame set at the first base. For CDR1 and CDR2, the germline V gene lists SGDLS and YYNGEE. Libraries came from the immunoSEQ multiplex PCR assay. Entries here come from immuneACCESS through TCRdb and include only in-frame sequences with V and J called. Some clones fail to appear in such tables; in the studies checked, an unresolved V gene covers under half of the shortfall, and the cause of the remainder is unknown. This sample comprises some 90,000 clones, 91% of them detected only once. The top ten constitute about 1.6% of the sample. As regards this clone: Its antigen target is currently unknown. Qualities for individual bases were not recorded, and no much larger clone is one base off.

This clonotype was sampled from a female donor in good health, enrolled as a control in a pregnancy study. The material was peripheral blood, obtained after pregnancy. The V gene is TRBV9 and the J gene is TRBJ2-3; 7 middle bases align to TRBD2. The CDR3 protein is CASSVSGAYTDTQYF. The DNA reads as follows: TGTGCCAGCAGCGTAAGCGGGGCTTACACAGATACGCAGTATTTT.